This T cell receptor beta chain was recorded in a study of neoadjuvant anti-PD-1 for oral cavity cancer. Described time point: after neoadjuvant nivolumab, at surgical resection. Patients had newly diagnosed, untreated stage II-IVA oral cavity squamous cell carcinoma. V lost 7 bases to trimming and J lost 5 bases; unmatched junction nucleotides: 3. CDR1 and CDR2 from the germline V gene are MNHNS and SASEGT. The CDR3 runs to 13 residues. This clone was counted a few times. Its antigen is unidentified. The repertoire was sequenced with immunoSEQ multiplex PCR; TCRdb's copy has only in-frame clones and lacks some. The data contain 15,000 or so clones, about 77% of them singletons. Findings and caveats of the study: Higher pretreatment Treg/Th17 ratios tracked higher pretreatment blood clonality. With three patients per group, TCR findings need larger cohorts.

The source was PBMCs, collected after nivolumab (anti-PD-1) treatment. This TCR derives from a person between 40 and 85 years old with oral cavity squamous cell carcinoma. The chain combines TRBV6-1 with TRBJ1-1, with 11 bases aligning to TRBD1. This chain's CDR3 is CASKGQGVTEAFF. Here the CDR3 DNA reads TGTGCCAGCAAGGGACAGGGGGTAACTGAAGCTTTCTTT.